This record looks at one T cell receptor beta chain sequence and its context. The junction does not match germline at one end; this may be a read error. The same CDR3 also results from other DNA sequences found in this sample. The data are from a study of blood T cell repertoires in COVID-19. Overall study: The United States, Italy and Spain were the sources of the acute and convalescent COVID-19 samples.

Using immunoSEQ multiplex PCR, the repertoire was profiled, and TCRdb retains in-frame clones only, with some absent. The repertoire holds about 260,000 clones, approximately 91% seen once, with about 0.7% in the top ten. The source is a human donor in a cohort sampled during active COVID-19. Sequencing was performed on peripheral blood.

The CDR3 coding sequence is TGTGCCAGTAGCATAGCGGGAAGCTCCTACAATGAGCAGTTCTTC. Protein: CASSIAGSSYNEQFF. J is TRBJ2-1 and V is TRBV19; 8 bases are a match to TRBD2. The germline CDR1 and CDR2 sequences are LNHDA and SQIVND (reference sequence). There are 15 residues in the CDR3. The full variable domain, its missing parts supplied by reference TRBV19 and TRBJ2-1, is DGGITQSPKYLFRKEGQNVTLSCEQNLNHDAMYWYRQDPGQGLRLIYYSQIVNDFQKGDIAEGYSVSREKKESFPLTVTSAQKNPTAFYLCASSIAGSSYNEQFFGPGTRLTVL.